These 21 T cell receptor beta chains share one sample of origin, sequenced in a study of tumor-infiltrating lymphocytes in primary liver carcinoma. Co-extraction yielded RNA and DNA from 20-30 mg of unsorted bulk tissue. With roughly 540 ng total RNA as template and a constant-region primer, TCR beta cDNA was made. Generation of the TCR beta libraries relied on three nested multiplex PCR rounds using slightly modified ARM-PCR. The first two PCR rounds used TRBV1-TRBV30 primers with a Cbeta primer, around 10 cycles each. TCRdb re-analysed the multiplex PCR reads in MiXCR, keeping a single row per CDR3 protein. The sample shows about 190,000 distinct CDR3 sequences, approximately 80% of them seen only once. Specimen: tumor tissue from primary liver carcinoma. The receptors were gathered from a middle-aged man with primary liver carcinoma and hepatitis B virus infection.

This clonotype was detected only once. Because it lacks the conserved phenylalanine or tryptophan at the end, this CDR3 is likely a read error. J is TRBJ2-1 and V is TRBV6-5; perhaps TRBD2 as D (5 bases). The end of the DNA aligns better with TRBJ2-7, so the J call may be wrong. From germline, CDR1 is MNHEY and CDR2 SVGAGI. This CDR3 has 11 amino acids. CDR3 sequence: CASGSWGEQYL. CDR3 DNA sequence: TGTGCCAGCGGGAGCTGGGGTGAGCAGTACCTC.

Points on this clonotype: This sequence may be a read error, since a much larger clone differs from it by one base. No conserved phenylalanine or tryptophan ends this CDR3, so it is likely a read error. CDR3 bases: TGCGCCAGCGTTAAGGGGCTAGCGGACAATGAGCAGTTCGTC. Protein: CASVKGLADNEQFV. The chain uses TRBV5-1 and TRBJ2-1; 7 bases are a match to TRBD2. Trimming removed 7 bases from V and 5 bases from J; junction bases left unmatched: 9. The CDR3 contains 14 residues. CDR1 is SGHRS and CDR2 is YFSETQ in the germline V gene.

A word on this clonotype: At one of its ends the junction is not consistent with the germline gene, which may arise from a read error. The genes are TRBV5-5 and TRBJ2-2; a weak D match, TRBD2 (5 bases). The CDR3 contains 14 residues. CDR1 SGHKS and CDR2 YYEKEE come from the germline V gene (reference sequence). For the CDR3, the DNA is TGTGCCAGCAACTTGGGCGGAGAGGGCAGAGAGCTGTTTTTT. Translation gives CASNLGGEGRELFF.

Comments on this clonotype: A junction boundary mismatches the germline segment, possibly from a read error. The rearrangement links TRBV10-2 to TRBJ1-5; D perhaps matches TRBD1 (6 bases). CDR3 size: 14 residues. Germline CDR1 reads WSHSY; CDR2 reads SAAADI. CDR3 residues: CASSEVAGDQPQHF. The CDR3 DNA reads as TGCGCCAGCAGTGAGGTCGCAGGGGATCAACCCCAGCATTTT.

In the case of this clonotype: The junction and the germline gene differ at one end; a read error may be behind it. The chain carries TRBV7-3 and TRBJ1-3; D is unclear. The CDR3 has 16 residues. The germline gives CDR1 SGHTA, CDR2 FQGTGA. The CDR3 here is CASSLGSLGAGNTIYF. As DNA, the CDR3 is TGTGCCAGCAGCTTAGGTTCGCTGGGCGCTGGAAATACCATATATTTT.

This clonotype was counted many times. The rearrangement uses TRBV12-3 or TRBV12-4 and TRBJ2-5; 7 bases match TRBD1. The CDR3 consists of 15 residues. V was clipped by 1 base and J by 3 bases; unmatched bases: 5. In DNA, the CDR3 is TGTGCCAGCAGTTTAGACCCCGGGACAGAAGAGACCCAGTACTTC. Translation: CASSLDPGTEETQYF.

The DNA of the CDR3 is TGCGCCAGCAGCCAAGATTTAAACACTTCAGATACGCAGTATTTT. Protein: CASSQDLNTSDTQYF. The chain joins TRBV4-3 to TRBJ2-3; D remains unclear. The CDR3 length is 15 residues. Trimming removed 0 bases at V and 4 bases at J, with 11 bases between. CDR1 and CDR2 (germline): LGHNA, YSLEER.

This clonotype was detected only a few times. The chain combines TRBV4-3 with TRBJ2-1; 7 bases align to TRBD2. This CDR3 region has 14 residues. The germline CDR1 and CDR2 sequences are LGHNA and YSLEER. The J segment lost 7 bases and the V segment lost 4 bases, leaving 7 bases of the junction unmatched. This chain's CDR3 is CASSLDREGNEQFF. CDR3 nucleotide sequence: TGCGCCAGCAGCCTGGATAGGGAGGGGAATGAGCAGTTCTTC.

The table lists this clonotype with a count of one. This rearrangement joins TRBV29-1 to TRBJ2-7; TRBD2 agrees at 15 bases. The J segment lost 5 bases and the V segment lost 6 bases, leaving 5 bases of the junction unmatched. Germline values: CDR1 SQVTM, CDR2 ANQGSEA. This CDR3 is built from 14 residues. CDR3: CSVRTSGRGHEQYF. The CDR3 DNA reads as TGCAGCGTCCGGACTAGCGGGAGGGGGCACGAGCAGTACTTC.

Comments on this clonotype: Given the absence of the conserved phenylalanine or tryptophan at the CDR3 end, a read error is likely. Here the CDR3 DNA reads TGCACCGTTGAATCTGCGGCGTGTAGATCGGAGACCCAGTACCTC. Residues: CTVESAACRSETQYL. V gene TRBV29-1 combines with J gene TRBJ2-5, with no clear D. CDR1 is SQVTM, CDR2 ANQGSEA, per germline. The CDR3 sequence is 15 residues long.

As regards this clonotype: Germline and junction disagree at one end, which may indicate a read error. The chain joins TRBV29-1 to TRBJ2-5, with a tentative D call TRBD2 (6 bases). CDR1 is SQVTM and CDR2 is ANQGSEA in the germline V gene. CDR3 length equals 15 residues. CDR3 DNA sequence: TGCAGCGTTGAATTCGCGGAGGGTAGATCGGAGACCCAGTATTTC. Translation gives CSVEFAEGRSETQYF.

A word on this clonotype: One end of the junction varies from germline; a read error may be responsible. The chain employs TRBV4-2 and TRBJ1-1, with TRBD1 identical over 10 bases. Germline V lookup: CDR1 LGHNA, CDR2 YNFKEQ. The CDR3 runs to 15 residues. The CDR3 DNA sequence: TGTTCCAGCGGCCAAGAGGTGACAGGGGGCACTGTAGCTTTCTTT. It codes for CSSGQEVTGGTVAFF.

As concerns this clonotype: This CDR3 fails to terminate in the conserved phenylalanine or tryptophan, so it likely reflects a read error. This sequence joins TRBV4-2 and TRBJ1-2; TRBD1 might be the D (5 bases). The CDR3 length is 14 residues. Germline values: CDR1 LGHNA, CDR2 YNFKEQ. The CDR3 coding sequence is TGTGTCAGCAGCCAAGATCGAACAGGCTGGGGCTACACCTTG. Its protein product is CVSSQDRTGWGYTL.

Points on this clonotype: An end of the junction does not agree with germline; a read error may underlie this. The V and J genes are TRBV29-1 and TRBJ1-1; D unresolved. The CDR3 has 15 residues. Germline-derived CDR1 and CDR2 are SQVTM and ANQGSEA. The CDR3 region is CSVEAWWGMKTEAFF. The CDR3 DNA is TGCAGTGTTGAAGCGTGGTGGGGAATGAAGACTGAAGCTTTCTTT.

J is TRBJ2-7 and V is TRBV6-2 or TRBV6-3; 7 positions agree with TRBD2. CDR3 length: 16 residues. Germline V gives CDR1 MNHEY, CDR2 SVGEGT. V lost 2 bases to trimming and J lost 7 bases; unmatched junction nucleotides: 14. CDR3 amino acids: CASSYKLIAGYREQYF. The CDR3 DNA sequence: TGTGCCAGCAGTTACAAGCTGATAGCGGGTTACCGTGAGCAGTACTTC.

On this clonotype itself: One junction end does not reproduce the germline sequence, and a read error may be involved. This sequence joins TRBV5-6 and TRBJ2-4; D uncertain. The CDR3 is 12 amino acids. Looked up from germline, CDR1 is SGHDT and CDR2 is YYEEEE. CDR3 protein: CASRFGKSIQYF. CDR3 in DNA: TGTGCCAGCCGCTTTGGCAAAAGCATTCAGTACTTC.

With respect to this clonotype: A read error may be the cause here, since a much bigger clone is one base away. This chain connects TRBV5-1 to TRBJ2-1; D not certain. The CDR3 totals 15 residues. Germline lookup yields CDR1 SGHRS and CDR2 YFSETQ. V lost 0 bases and J lost 1, with 8 bases in between. For the CDR3, the DNA is TGCGCCAGCAGCTTGGTTTCGGAATCCTACAATGAGCAGTTCTTC. Its translation: CASSLVSESYNEQFF.

For this clonotype: The germline gene is not matched at one end of the junction; a read error may be the cause. The chain recombines TRBV11-2 with TRBJ1-5; tentative D call: TRBD1 (5 bases). The germline gives CDR1 SGHAT, CDR2 FQNNGV. The CDR3 consists of 17 residues. DNA of the CDR3: TGTGCCAGCAGCTTAGTAGGGGTAACAGGAAACAATAAGCCCCAGCATTTT. Its translation: CASSLVGVTGNNKPQHF.

A note on this clonotype: As the CDR3 is not closed by the conserved phenylalanine or tryptophan, this likely results from a read error. V gene TRBV11-2 combines with J gene TRBJ2-5, with 11 bases aligning to TRBD2. The CDR3 is 15 amino acids. CDR1 and CDR2 from the germline V gene are SGHAT and FQNNGV. The CDR3 loop reads CVSSLGTSGQETQYI. In DNA, the CDR3 is TGTGTCAGCAGCTTAGGGACTAGCGGACAAGAGACCCAGTACATC.

This chain's CDR3 is CDFRDTDTQYF. The CDR3, as DNA: TGCGACTTTAGGGACACAGATACGCAGTATTTT. The chain combines TRBV29-1 with TRBJ2-3; no reliable D call. The V gene's germline CDR1 is SQVTM and CDR2 ANQGSEA. This CDR3 spans 11 amino acids.

For this clonotype: An end of the junction differs from the germline gene, which may be a read error. This chain connects TRBV9 to TRBJ2-7; D is undetermined. CDR3 length: 15 amino acids. The V gene's germline CDR1 is SGDLS and CDR2 YYNGEE. CDR3 sequence: CASSVDPAATYKQYF. The CDR3 coding sequence is TGTGCCAGCAGCGTAGACCCCGCCGCTACCTACAAGCAGTACTTC.